Sequencing of this TCR beta chain was carried out in a study of regulatory T cells in long-lasting Graves disease. V lost 3 bases and J 9 bases, leaving 9 bases between the germline ends. The length of the CDR3 is 12 residues. Time point given: newly diagnosed GD, antithyroid drugs for less than 3 months. After RNA was extracted from PBMCs, the TCR library was made from it. HTBI primers from iRepertoire and Arm-PCR of CDR3 regions yielded the TCR beta libraries. TCRdb re-analysed the multiplex PCR reads in MiXCR, keeping a single row per CDR3 protein. This sample carries 450,000 to 650,000 distinct CDR3 sequences, roughly 16% of them seen once, and the ten largest clones take about 25%. At least ten counts were recorded for this clonotype. These data were likewise used in another study, on T cells in Graves' hyperthyroidism and ophthalmopathy.

The sequences come from peripheral blood mononuclear cells (PBMCs), collected at new diagnosis, from a patient treated with antithyroid drugs. The J gene is TRBJ1-5, the V gene TRBV12-3 or TRBV12-4; no reliable D call. The receptor was derived from a middle-aged woman with Graves disease. Written as DNA, the CDR3 is TGTGCCAGCAGTTTTCGGGTTTGGCCCCAGCATTTT. This translates into CASSFRVWPQHF.